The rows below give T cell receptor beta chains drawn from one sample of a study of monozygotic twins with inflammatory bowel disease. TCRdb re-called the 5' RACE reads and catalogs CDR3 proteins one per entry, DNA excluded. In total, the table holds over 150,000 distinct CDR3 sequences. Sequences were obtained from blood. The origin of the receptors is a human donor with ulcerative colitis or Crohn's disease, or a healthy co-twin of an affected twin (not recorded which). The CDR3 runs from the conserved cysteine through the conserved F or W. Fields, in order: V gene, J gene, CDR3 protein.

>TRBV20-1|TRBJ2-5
CSAMQGPYQETQYF
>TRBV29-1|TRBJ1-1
CSVGAGGNTEAFF
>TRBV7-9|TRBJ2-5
CASSLEPQGAQTQYF
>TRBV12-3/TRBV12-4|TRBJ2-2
CASKRSYTPGELFF
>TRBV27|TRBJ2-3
CASSFPRSTDTQYF
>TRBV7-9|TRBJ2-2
CALRVTGELFF
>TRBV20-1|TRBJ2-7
CSAREGIREQYF
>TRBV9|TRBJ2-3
CAQSRDGAFTDTQYF
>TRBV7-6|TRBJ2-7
CASSLSPSYEQYF
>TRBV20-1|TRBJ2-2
CSARDPRRGRGTGELFF
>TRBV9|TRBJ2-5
CASSGSGTPRETQYF
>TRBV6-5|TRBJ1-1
CASSYSSGGTGLNTEAFF
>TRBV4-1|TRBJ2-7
CASSPQVGKQYF
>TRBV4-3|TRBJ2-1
CASSQGAGFYNEQFF
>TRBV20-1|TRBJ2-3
CSAIPRGTDTQYF
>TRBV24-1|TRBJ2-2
CATSGTGGTGELFF
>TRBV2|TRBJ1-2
CASSPGTFRYTF
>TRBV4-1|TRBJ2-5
CASSQVVPETQYF
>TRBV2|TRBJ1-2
CASSENRASYGYTF
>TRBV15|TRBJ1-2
CATSRGGDRGNYGYTF
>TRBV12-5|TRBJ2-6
CASGPSGSSSGANVLTF
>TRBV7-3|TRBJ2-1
CASSLLGKAEQFF
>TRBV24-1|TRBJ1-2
CATSDEGVRGYTF
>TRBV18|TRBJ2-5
CASSPARYQETQYF
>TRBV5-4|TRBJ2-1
CASSLAQPPYNEQFF
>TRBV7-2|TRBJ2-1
CASSYTGYLKNNEQFF
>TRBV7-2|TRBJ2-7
CASSLGFGSGDFMWQYF
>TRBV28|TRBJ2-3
CASNPSGPSTDTQYF
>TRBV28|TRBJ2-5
CASRDTNKETQYF
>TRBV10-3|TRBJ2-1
CAIRRDSYRYNEQFF
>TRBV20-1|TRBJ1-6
CSARDLDRVIDSPLHF
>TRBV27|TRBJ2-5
CASSPVRGKETQYF
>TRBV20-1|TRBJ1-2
CSARDPPAPRYGYTF
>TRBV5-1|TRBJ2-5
CASSPEGGRGQRETQYF
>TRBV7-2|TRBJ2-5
CASSLEWGKTQYF
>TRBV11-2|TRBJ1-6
CASSRLQNNSPLHF
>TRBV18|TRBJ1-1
CASSPWAMENTEAFF
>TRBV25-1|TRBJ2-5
CASSEYWSGGSQETQYF
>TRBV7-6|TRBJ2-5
CASSATLGTSGQETQYF
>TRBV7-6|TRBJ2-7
CASSLEIDLREQYF
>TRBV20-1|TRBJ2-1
CSAGTSGGASEQFF
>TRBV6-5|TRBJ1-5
CASIQLREESGGGQPQHF
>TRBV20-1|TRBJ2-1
CSARPAGIRTNEQFF
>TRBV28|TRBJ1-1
CASTRGTGRGFAEAFF
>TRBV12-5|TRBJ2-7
CASGPTIYEQYF
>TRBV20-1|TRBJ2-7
CSASYQSYEQYF
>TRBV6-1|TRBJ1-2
CASSEGRGRGIVANYGYTF
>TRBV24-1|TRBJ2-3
CATSDSQPGNTQYF
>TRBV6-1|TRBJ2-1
CASSEMLGSLNEQFF
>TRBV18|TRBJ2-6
CASSPYGDTSGANVLTF
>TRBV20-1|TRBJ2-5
CSARPIFPKSGRAGQETQYF
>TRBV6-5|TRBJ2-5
CASGDFPQETQYF
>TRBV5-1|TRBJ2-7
CASSWLGGKVVKEQHF
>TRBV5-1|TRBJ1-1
CASSQPRGGGTNTEAFF
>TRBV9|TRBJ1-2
CASSIGVGRGTNYGYTF
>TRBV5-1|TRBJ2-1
CASSAGLAGEQFF
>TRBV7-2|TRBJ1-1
CASSYRSTEAFF